The 8 T cell receptor beta chains below all came from one sample that was sequenced in a study of blood T cells in healthy people across ages. Then a second PCR, running about 7 to 11 cycles, was carried out with a sample-barcoded 5' primer and a J-beta primer mix. MiXCR, applied by TCRdb to the 5' RACE reads, yields one record per CDR3 protein. The table has around 800,000 distinct CDR3 sequences, 53% seen once. The sample was blood. All receptors come from a man older than 75 in good health.

The chain recombines TRBV10-3 with TRBJ1-6, with a tentative D call TRBD1 (5 bases). Between the trimmed V and J ends, which lost 6 bases and 10 bases, there was a span of 16 bases. Germline-derived CDR1 and CDR2 are ENHRY and SYGVKD. This CDR3 contains 14 residues. CDR3 loop: CAISETQVQSPLHF. CDR3 nucleotide sequence: TGTGCCATCAGCGAAACACAGGTTCAGTCACCCCTCCACTTT.

This clonotype has a handful of counts. The CDR3, as DNA: TGTGCCAGCAGTTTATCATCGGGAGTCAGCTCCTATAATTCACCCCTCCACTTT. Translated: CASSLSSGVSSYNSPLHF. The V and J genes are TRBV27 and TRBJ1-6; D ambiguous. The CDR3 runs to 18 residues. Germline V CDR1 and CDR2: MNHEY, SMNVEV (reference sequence). Trimming pared 0 bases from V and 0 bases from J, leaving 12 bases between.

The chain links TRBV20-1 to TRBJ2-7, with a tentative D call TRBD1 (5 bases). Germline V gene lookup returns CDR1 DFQATT and CDR2 SNEGSKA (reference sequence). V gave up 3 bases and J gave up 0 bases, with 12 bases separating them. CDR3 length equals 14 residues. The CDR3 DNA is TGCAGTGCTAGCGTCCAGGGCAGCTCCTACGAGCAGTACTTC. Protein product: CSASVQGSSYEQYF.

This clonotype showed up just a few times. The chain joins TRBV27 to TRBJ2-7; maybe TRBD1 (5 bases). From germline, CDR1 is MNHEY and CDR2 SMNVEV (reference sequence). This CDR3 is 13 amino acids long. The V end lost 9 bases, the J end lost 3 bases, and 15 bases lay between the germline ends. The CDR3 DNA is TGTGCCAGTCAGGGCGGCAGGGACTACGAGCAGTACTTC. Translating gives CASQGGRDYEQYF.

The chain links TRBV5-4 to TRBJ2-3; TRBD1 agrees at 8 bases. V trimming: 2 bases; J trimming: 14 bases; junction bases outside the gene matches: 22. From germline, CDR1 is SGHNT and CDR2 YYREEE (reference sequence). This CDR3 contains 17 residues. The CDR3 sequence is CASSLTDRVGRYRDAYF. CDR3 bases: TGTGCCAGCAGCTTAACGGACAGGGTGGGGAGGTACAGAGACGCGTATTTT.

The chain couples TRBV11-2 to TRBJ2-5; 10 bases agree with TRBD1. Germline V gene data show CDR1 as SGHAT and CDR2 as FQNNGV. V shed 5 bases and J 5 bases; nucleotides not matched to a gene: 5. The CDR3 consists of 14 residues. CDR3 amino acids: CASSRRTGGETQYF. The CDR3 DNA sequence: TGTGCCAGCAGCCGGCGGACAGGGGGGGAGACCCAGTACTTC.

V is TRBV14 and J is TRBJ1-6, with a tentative D call TRBD1 (5 bases). V lost 0 bases, J lost 8 bases, and 5 bases lay in between. Germline V CDR1 and CDR2: SGHDN, FVKESK. The CDR3 sequence is 13 residues long. The CDR3 protein is CASSQEGHSPLHF. In DNA, the CDR3 is TGTGCCAGCAGCCAAGAGGGACATTCACCCCTCCACTTT.

The chain links TRBV27 to TRBJ2-1; 9 nucleotides agree with TRBD2. This CDR3 spans 18 amino acids. J was trimmed by 0 bases and V by 5 bases; bases with no gene match: 11. The germline V gene has CDR1 MNHEY and CDR2 SMNVEV (reference sequence). CDR3 bases: TGTGCCAGCAGTGTGCCTAGCGGGACATACAGCTCCTACAATGAGCAGTTCTTC. Amino acid sequence: CASSVPSGTYSSYNEQFF.